Reported below is one TCR beta chain. The antigen is undetermined. The sample is drawn from a study of cytomegalovirus exposure and HLA in healthy donors. Findings and limits, study-wide: In a later analysis, DRB1 alleles had the most associated TCRs; HLA-C alleles the fewest.

V lost 10 bases to trimming and J lost 5 bases; unmatched junction nucleotides: 24. Germline V gene sequence: CDR1 SGHVS, CDR2 FQNEAQ. CDR3 size: 19 residues. Vbeta (60) and Jbeta (13) primers were used in the PCR. Using immunoSEQ multiplex PCR, the repertoire was profiled, and TCRdb retains in-frame clones only, with some absent. The repertoire table contains approximately 110,000 clones. The J gene is TRBJ2-3, the V gene TRBV7-8; 10 bases match TRBD2. Sequencing was performed on PBMCs. The receptor's source is a man aged 50 to 60 in good health and CMV-seronegative. CDR3 DNA: TGTGCCACCTCACCGAGGACGGTGACTAGCGGGTTCGTGGAAGATACGCAGTATTTT. This translates into CATSPRTVTSGFVEDTQYF.